This T cell receptor (beta chain) is from a study of Ad26.COV2.S vaccination and SARS-CoV-2 variants. Overall study results and limits: Analytic work on TCR breadth and depth might have understated the full extent of total T cell responses. Placebo recipients trailed vaccine recipients in spike-specific TCR breadth.

Clones were sequenced by immunoSEQ multiplex PCR, and TCRdb holds only the in-frame ones, with some missing. The data show about 450,000 clones, with approximately 92% seen just once and 2.5% to 3% held by the top ten. V lost 4 bases and J lost 1, with 10 bases in between. CDR1 and CDR2 from the germline V gene are MNHEY and SVGEGT. The CDR3 is 14 amino acids. As concerns this clone: Its antigen is still unknown.

Documented treatment: roughly 18 received Ad26.COV2.S at low or high dose, single or two shots; about five received placebo; per-sample allocation not given. Collection of samples fell on day 63 after the first vaccine or placebo injection. The TCR was taken from a person between 18 and 60 years old who received the Ad26.COV2.S COVID-19 vaccine or a placebo. This specimen consisted of peripheral blood, obtained in a trial of Ad26.COV2.S vaccine versus placebo. This chain uses TRBV6-2 or TRBV6-3 with TRBJ1-2; a weak D match, TRBD1 (5 bases). The CDR3 DNA follows: TGTGCCAGCAGTTCCCTGACAGATAACTATGGCTACACCTTC. It specifies CASSSLTDNYGYTF.